Detailed here is one TCR beta chain. What it recognizes is unknown. This CDR3 region has 15 residues. V lost 2 bases and J lost 0, with 11 bases in between. Per germline, CDR1 SGHNT and CDR2 YYREEE (reference sequence). TCRdb's copy holds only in-frame clones and misses some; the assay was immunoSEQ multiplex PCR. The sample records tens of thousands of clones, 77% being singletons. This specimen belongs to a study of radiotherapy plus CTLA-4 blockade in lung cancer. Overall study results and limits: There was expansion of tumor-derived TCR clones in blood after radiotherapy plus ipilimumab.

The sequence was collected from a human donor with non-small cell lung cancer whose response to radiotherapy plus ipilimumab could not be evaluated. Sequencing used peripheral blood, obtained from a patient treated with radiotherapy plus ipilimumab. The rearrangement joins TRBV5-4 to TRBJ1-1; D gene unclear. This chain's CDR3 is CASSFGQMMNTEAFF. The CDR3 DNA sequence: TGTGCCAGCAGCTTTGGTCAGATGATGAACACTGAAGCTTTCTTT.